This T cell receptor (beta chain) was captured in a study of shared clonotypes between healthy human individuals. General study results and limits: When naive CD4 clonotypes were compared across several donors, 4% to 6.5% were shared.

V gave up 0 bases and J gave up 2 bases, with 9 bases separating them. This CDR3 comprises 14 residues. Looked up from germline, CDR1 is SGDLS and CDR2 is YYNGEE. The table came from immunoSEQ multiplex PCR; TCRdb's copy has only in-frame clones and leaves some out. The profile shows about 2 million clones, about 95% of them singletons. Naive CD8 cells comprised CD45RO-negative, CCR7-positively selected cells, excluding terminally differentiated effector memory CD45RA+ cells. Regarding this clone: Its antigen remains unidentified. Other DNA sequences in this specimen translate into the identical CDR3.

The specimen sequenced was naive CD8+ T cells sorted from blood. The chain combines TRBV9 with TRBJ2-7; D is undetermined. The receptor's source is a man between 18 and 35 years old in good health. The CDR3 reads CASSVGGGAYEQYF. CDR3 bases: TGTGCCAGCAGCGTAGGTGGCGGCGCCTACGAGCAGTACTTC.